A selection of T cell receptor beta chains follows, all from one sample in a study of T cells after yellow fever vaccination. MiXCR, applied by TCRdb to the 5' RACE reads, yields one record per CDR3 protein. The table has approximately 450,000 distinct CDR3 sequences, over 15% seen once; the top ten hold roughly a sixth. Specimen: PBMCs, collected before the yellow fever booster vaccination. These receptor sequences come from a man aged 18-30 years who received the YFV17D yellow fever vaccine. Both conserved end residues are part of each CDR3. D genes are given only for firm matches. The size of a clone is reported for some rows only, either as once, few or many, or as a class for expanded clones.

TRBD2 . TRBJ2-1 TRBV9 TGTGCCAGCAGCGTAGGCAGCGGGGGGAACCTATACAATGAGCAGTTCTTC CASSVGSGGNLYNEQFF
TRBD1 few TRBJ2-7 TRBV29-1 TGCAGCGTTGCTCGGGGACAGCCCTACGAGCAGTACTTC CSVARGQPYEQYF
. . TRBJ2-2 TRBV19 TGTGCCAGTAGTAGAAGCGAAGGTCGGGGCACCGGGGAGCTGTTTTTT CASSRSEGRGTGELFF
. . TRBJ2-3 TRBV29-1 TGCAGCGTTACCCGAGACTCCACCACAGATACGCAGTATTTT CSVTRDSTTDTQYF
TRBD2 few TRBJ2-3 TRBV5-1 TGCGCCAGCAGCTTGGTGGAGGGACTAGAGGGATGGGCGCAGTATTTT CASSLVEGLEGWAQYF
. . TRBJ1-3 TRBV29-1 TGCAGCGTTGGAGTTTCAGGCTTATCTGGAAACACCATATATTTT CSVGVSGLSGNTIYF
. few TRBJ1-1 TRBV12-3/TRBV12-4 TGTGCCAGCAGTTACAGTGATTTGGAAGCTTTCTTT CASSYSDLEAFF
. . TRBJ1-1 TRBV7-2 TGTGCCAGCAGCTTACTCGCAGAACACACTGAAGCTTTCTTT CASSLLAEHTEAFF
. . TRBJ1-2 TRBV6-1 TGTGCCAGCAGCGCGGACACGCAATCTATCTATGGCTACACCTTC CASSADTQSIYGYTF
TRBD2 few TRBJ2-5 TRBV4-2 TGTGCCAGCAGCCAAGGGGATAGCGGGGGCCAAGAGACCCAGTACTTC CASSQGDSGGQETQYF
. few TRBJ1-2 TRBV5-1 TGCGCCAGCAGCGCCGGACAAATTGATGGCTACACCTTC CASSAGQIDGYTF
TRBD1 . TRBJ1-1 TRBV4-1 TGCGCCAGCAGCCAAGATCGGAAGGACAGGGAGGCTTTCTTT CASSQDRKDREAFF
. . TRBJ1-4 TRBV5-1 TGCGCCAGCAGCTTAGGTGGAACTGACCAATCGGGAAAACTGTTTTTT CASSLGGTDQSGKLFF
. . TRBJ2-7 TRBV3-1 TGTGCCAGCAGCCATACGGGACACAACTACGAGCAGTACTTC CASSHTGHNYEQYF
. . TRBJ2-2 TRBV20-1 TGCAGTGCTGGTGTTTTGGGTTTCGGGGAGCTGTTTTTT CSAGVLGFGELFF
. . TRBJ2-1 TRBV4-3 TGCGCCAGCAGCCAAGAATTGAAGGCCTCCTACAATGAGCAGTTCTTC CASSQELKASYNEQFF
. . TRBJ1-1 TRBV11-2 TGTGCCAGCAGCCTCATAGTGAGCACTGAAGCTTTCTTT CASSLIVSTEAFF
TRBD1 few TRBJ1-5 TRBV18 TGTGCCAGCTCACCTACAGGGGAAGGTAGTCAGCCCCAGCATTTT CASSPTGEGSQPQHF
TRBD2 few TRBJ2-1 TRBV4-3 TGCGCCAGCAGCCAAGATCCGGGACTAGCGGGGATGAATGAGCAGTTCTTC CASSQDPGLAGMNEQFF
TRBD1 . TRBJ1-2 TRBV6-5 TGTGCCAGCAGCATGGGACAGGGTGGTTATGGCTACACCTTC CASSMGQGGYGYTF
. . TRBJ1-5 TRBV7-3 TGTGCCAGCAGCCTCCAAGCCGATCAGCCCCAGCATTTT CASSLQADQPQHF
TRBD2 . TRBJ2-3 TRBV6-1 TGTGCCAGCAGGTGGCTAGCGGGGGGGCAGGATACGCAGTATTTT CASRWLAGGQDTQYF
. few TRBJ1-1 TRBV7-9 TGTGCCAGCAGCTTAGCGATAACAGGGAACACTGAAGCTTTCTTT CASSLAITGNTEAFF
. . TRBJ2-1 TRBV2 TGTGCCAGCAATCAGGGTGTGAGAGTTAATGAGCAGTTCTTC CASNQGVRVNEQFF
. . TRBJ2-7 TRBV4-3 TGCGCCAGCAGCCGTGAACACAGGTATATCGACGAGCAGTACTTC CASSREHRYIDEQYF
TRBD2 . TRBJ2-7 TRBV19 TGTGCCAGTAGTAGGGGCCGGGGGGAATCGTCCTACGAGCAGTACTTC CASSRGRGESSYEQYF
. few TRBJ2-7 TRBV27 TGTGCCAGCAGCCCGGACGGCTCCTACGAGCAGTACTTC CASSPDGSYEQYF
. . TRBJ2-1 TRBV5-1 TGCGCCAGCAGCTTGCTCCAGGTTGAGCAGTTCTTC CASSLLQVEQFF
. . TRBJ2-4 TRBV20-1 TGCAGTGCTAGAGTAGCTGGTGGTAAACTAGCCAAAAACATTCAGTACTTC CSARVAGGKLAKNIQYF
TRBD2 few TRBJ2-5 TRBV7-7 TGTGCCAGCAGCCCCGGGACTAGCGGGGGTTTTGAGACCCAGTACTTC CASSPGTSGGFETQYF
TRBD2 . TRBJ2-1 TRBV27 TGTGCCAGCAGTCCACGGACTAGCGGGGGGGCGAGCAATGAGCAGTTCTTC CASSPRTSGGASNEQFF
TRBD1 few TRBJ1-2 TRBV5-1 TGCGCCAGCAGCTTGGTCGACAGGGGGTACGGCTACACCTTC CASSLVDRGYGYTF
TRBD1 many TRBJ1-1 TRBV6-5 TGTGCCAGCGGGGGACAGGCGAACACTGAAGCTTTCTTT CASGGQANTEAFF
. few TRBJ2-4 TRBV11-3 TGTGCCAGCAGCCAGAGGGGGGACTATCGCGACATTCAGTACTTC CASSQRGDYRDIQYF
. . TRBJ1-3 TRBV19 TGTGCCAGTAGCCAAGAGGGATTCTCTGGAAACACCATATATTTT CASSQEGFSGNTIYF
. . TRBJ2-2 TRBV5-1 TGCGCCAGCAGCCCCGGGTTTCGGGCGGACACCGGGGAGCTGTTTTTT CASSPGFRADTGELFF
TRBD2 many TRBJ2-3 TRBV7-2 TGTGCCAGCAGCTTAGTGGCGGGGGGGGCAGATACGCAGTATTTT CASSLVAGGADTQYF
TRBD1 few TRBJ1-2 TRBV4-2 TGTGCCAGCAGCCAAGATGGACAGGGAGCTAACTATGGCTACACCTTC CASSQDGQGANYGYTF
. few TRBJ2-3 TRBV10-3 TGTGCCATCAGGACTAACACAGATACGCAGTATTTT CAIRTNTDTQYF
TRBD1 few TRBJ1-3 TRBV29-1 TGCAGCGTTGTTACCCAGGGGGCTGGAAACACCATATATTTT CSVVTQGAGNTIYF
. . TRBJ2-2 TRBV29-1 TGCAGCGTTGAGATTGGGAACACCGGGGAGCTGTTTTTT CSVEIGNTGELFF
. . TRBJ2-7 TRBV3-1 TGTGCCAGCAGCTACCGGGGGCCAGGCTACGAGCAGTACTTC CASSYRGPGYEQYF
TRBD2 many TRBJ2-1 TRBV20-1 TGCAGTGCTGGACTAGCGGGGGGCTATGAGCAGTTCTTC CSAGLAGGYEQFF
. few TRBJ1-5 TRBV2 TGTGCCAGCGCCCTTACGGTCGGGGACGCGCCCCAGCATTTT CASALTVGDAPQHF
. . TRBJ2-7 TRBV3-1 TGTGCCAGCAGCCCCACACACGATCAGGTCCACGAGCAGTACTTC CASSPTHDQVHEQYF
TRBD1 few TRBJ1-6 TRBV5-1 TGCGCCAGCACCGTGGGACAGGGCTCCTATAATTCACCCCTCCACTTT CASTVGQGSYNSPLHF
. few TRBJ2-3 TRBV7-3 TGTGCCAGCAGCCCTTACCTGACCGGGGCAAGTACGCAGTATTTT CASSPYLTGASTQYF
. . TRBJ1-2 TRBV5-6 TGTGCCAGCAGCTTCCCGGGGCAAGACTATGGCTACACCTTC CASSFPGQDYGYTF
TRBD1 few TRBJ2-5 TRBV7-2 TGTGCCAGCAGCTTAAGTAACCAGGGGGTTTCCCAGTACTTC CASSLSNQGVSQYF
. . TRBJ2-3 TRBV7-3 TGTGCCAGCAGCAGGGCTAACACAGATACGCAGTATTTT CASSRANTDTQYF
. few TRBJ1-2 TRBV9 TGTGCCAGCAGCGGTACTGGGGGAGGCTACACCTTC CASSGTGGGYTF
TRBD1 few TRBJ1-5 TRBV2 TGTGCCAGCAACCGCATGACAGGGGGAAATCAGCCCCAGCATTTT CASNRMTGGNQPQHF
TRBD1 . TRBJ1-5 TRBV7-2 TGTGCCAGCAGCTTGTACAGGGGAGTCAATCAGCCCCAGCATTTT CASSLYRGVNQPQHF
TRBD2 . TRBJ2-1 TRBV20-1 TGCAGTGCTACCGTCTCCGGGACTAGCGGGGGAGCCCTCGTCGGGGAGCAGTTCTTC CSATVSGTSGGALVGEQFF